This record concerns one T cell receptor beta chain sequence. Its target is not known. Looked up from germline, CDR1 is SGHTA and CDR2 is FQGTGA. J was trimmed by 14 bases and V by 2 bases; bases with no gene match: 16. The CDR3 sequence is 15 residues long. According to the study, genomic DNA was the template for TCR beta VDJ and CDR3 profiling. TCRdb independently ran MiXCR on the reads; one entry per CDR3 protein. The sample carries approximately 250,000 distinct CDR3 sequences, approximately 82% recorded once. This sample is drawn from a study of CD8+CD57+ T cells in acquired aplastic anemia. Whole-study findings and limits: Significance was not reached for CD8+ Simpson's diversity between patients and controls.

In patients chosen for sequencing, flow cytometry had shown CD8+CD57+ cell expansion. Sequenced material: sorted CD4+, CD8+, or CD8+CD57+ T cells (not recorded which) from PBMCs. This rearrangement joins TRBV7-3 to TRBJ1-1; 8 nucleotides agree with TRBD1. This TCR was recovered from a human donor with aplastic anemia. CDR3 sequence reads: CASSLAGGAEQYFFF. The CDR3 nucleotides read TGTGCCAGCAGCTTAGCAGGGGGCGCCGAGCAGTACTTCTTCTTT.